This T cell receptor beta chain was recovered during a study of blood T cell repertoires in COVID-19. Study-level information: The study drew acute and convalescent COVID-19 samples from the United States, Italy and Spain.

Those who participated ranged in age from roughly 18 to 100 years and resided in 20 to 25 US areas. Which cohort a participant joined came from the clinical history participants gave. Recovered status in Cohort 3 required two negative PCRs, clearance, or symptom resolution. This CDR3 spans 18 amino acids. V was pared by 1 base and J by 2 bases, with 8 bases of the junction left unmatched. Only in-frame clones appear in the TCRdb table, and some are missing; sequencing was by immunoSEQ multiplex PCR. The data show 150,000 to 200,000 clones, with approximately 80% seen just once and roughly 11% held by the top ten. This clone was detected only once.

The clonotype comes from a man in his forties or fifties who had recovered from COVID-19. The chain has TRBV5-3 and TRBJ1-5; TRBD1 aligns across 11 bases. TRBV5-3 is identified as an open reading frame with a role that is uncertain. The sample comprised PBMCs or T cells enriched from blood (not recorded which). CDR3 coding DNA: TGTGCCAGAAGCTTGAGGGGACAGGGGGTGGTTGGCAATCAGCCCCAGCATTTT. This encodes CARSLRGQGVVGNQPQHF.